A single sample is the source of the 17 T cell receptor beta chains below, sequenced in a study of CD8 T cells in Susac syndrome. Random-hexamer reverse transcription was applied to about 0.5 to 1 ug RNA. MiXCR, run by TCRdb on the immunoSEQ multiplex PCR reads, gives a single entry per CDR3 protein. Here the sample spans 170,000 or so distinct CDR3 sequences, roughly 95% being singletons. Source material: CD4+ T cells from PBMCs. These TCRs come from a human donor with Susac syndrome.

This chain connects TRBV29-1 to TRBJ2-4; TRBD1 aligns across 11 bases. The germline CDR1 and CDR2 sequences are SQVTM and ANQGSEA. The CDR3 consists of 12 residues. Trimming at V came to 6 bases and at J to 14 bases, leaving 9 bases not matched to a gene. The CDR3 loop reads CSVWTGGGLEYF. CDR3 bases: TGCAGCGTCTGGACAGGGGGCGGGTTGGAGTACTTC.

The V gene is TRBV10-3, the J gene TRBJ2-7, with 8 bases that match TRBD1. This CDR3 comprises 13 residues. Trimming cost V 6 bases and J 4 bases; bases outside gene matches: 5. The germline V gene encodes CDR1 ENHRY and CDR2 SYGVKD. CDR3 nucleotide sequence: TGTGCCATCAGGATGGGGACAGGTTACGAGCAGTACGTC. Encoded protein: CAIRMGTGYEQYV.

V gene TRBV12-5 combines with J gene TRBJ2-1; tentative D call: TRBD2 (5 bases). CDR1 and CDR2 (germline): LGHNT, FRNRAP. V dropped 6 bases and J dropped 0 bases, with 15 bases sitting between them. This CDR3 is built from 16 residues. In nucleotides, the CDR3 is TGTGCTAGTGGCCCTATTTCGGAGGCCTCCTACAATGAGCAGTTCTTC. It codes for CASGPISEASYNEQFF.

The V call is TRBV30, the J call TRBJ2-1, with 10 bases fitting TRBD2. The CDR3 runs to 16 residues. Trimming removed 0 bases from V and 10 bases from J; junction bases left unmatched: 12. The germline V gene has CDR1 GTSNPN and CDR2 SVGIG (reference sequence). CDR3 DNA: TGTGCCTGGAGTGTTCAGGGGGCTAGCGGGAGAAGGGAGCAGTTCTTC. Translating it yields CAWSVQGASGRREQFF.

The chain carries TRBV5-1 and TRBJ1-6; D is undetermined. There are 13 residues in the CDR3. V lost 4 bases and J 5 bases, leaving 7 bases between the germline ends. The germline gives CDR1 SGHRS, CDR2 YFSETQ. The DNA of the CDR3 is TGCGCCAGCAGCACAGACAATAATTCACCCCTCCACTTT. Encoded protein: CASSTDNNSPLHF.

The chain recombines TRBV5-1 with TRBJ1-1; D uncertain. The CDR3 runs 14 residues. Trimming pared 4 bases from V and 1 base from J, leaving 11 bases between. CDR1 SGHRS and CDR2 YFSETQ come from the germline V gene. CDR3 coding DNA: TGCGCCAGCAGCCCCTTTGAAGGGAACACTGAAGCTTTCTTT. It yields the protein CASSPFEGNTEAFF. The complete variable domain, with remaining parts taken from reference TRBV5-1 and TRBJ1-1, reads KAGVTQTPRYLIKTRGQQVTLSCSPISGHRSVSWYQQTPGQGLQFLFEYFSETQRNKGNFPGRFSGRQFSNSRSEMNVSTLELGDSALYLCASSPFEGNTEAFFGQGTRLTVV.

The chain carries TRBV30 and TRBJ2-7; D is ambiguous. The CDR3 covers 11 residues. The V and J ends lost 4 bases and 5 bases respectively, with 9 bases between them. The V gene's germline CDR1 is GTSNPN and CDR2 SVGIG (reference sequence). CDR3 sequence reads: CAWIERDEQYF. The DNA of the CDR3 is TGTGCCTGGATCGAAAGGGACGAGCAGTACTTC.

The rearrangement uses TRBV18 and TRBJ1-6, with TRBD1 matching over 8 bases. The CDR3 is 13 amino acids. Per the germline V gene, CDR1 is KGHSH and CDR2 is LQKENI. V shed 3 bases, J shed 9 bases, and the junction held 1 base outside the gene matches. CDR3 sequence (DNA): TGTGCCAGCTCACCGGGACAGGCTTCACCCCTCCACTTT. This encodes CASSPGQASPLHF.

The chain couples TRBV30 to TRBJ2-3, with TRBD2 identical over 8 bases. V dropped 1 base and J dropped 4; count of bases not matched to a gene: 4. Germline CDR1 and CDR2: GTSNPN and SVGIG (reference sequence). The CDR3 loop spans 14 amino acids. CDR3 DNA sequence: TGTGCCTGGAGTGCAGGACTAGCATCAGATACGCAGTATTTT. It is translated as CAWSAGLASDTQYF.

The genes are TRBV4-1 and TRBJ2-3; D possibly matches TRBD1 or TRBD2 (6 bases each). Trimming took 3 bases from V and 1 from J, leaving 14 bases between them. The CDR3 is 16 residues long. CDR1 is MGHRA and CDR2 is YSYEKL in the germline V gene. The CDR3 DNA is TGCGCCAGCAGCCAGACGAGAGGGGGGCGCACAGATACGCAGTATTTT. Its translation is CASSQTRGGRTDTQYF.

This chain connects TRBV6-2 or TRBV6-3 to TRBJ1-6; 7 bases map to TRBD1. V shed 7 bases, J shed 3 bases, and the junction held 6 bases outside the gene matches. The length of the CDR3 is 15 residues. The germline CDR1 and CDR2 sequences are MNHEY and SVGEGT. The CDR3 region is CASTGTDVYNSPLHF. The DNA of the CDR3 is TGTGCCAGCACCGGGACAGATGTCTATAATTCACCCCTCCACTTT.

The V and J genes are TRBV5-1 and TRBJ1-2; tentative D call: TRBD1 (5 bases). V lost 3 bases, J lost 7 bases, and 22 bases lay in between. The CDR3 has 16 residues. Germline assignment: CDR1 SGHRS and CDR2 YFSETQ. The CDR3 protein is CASSSSLGGEASGYTF. As DNA, the CDR3 is TGCGCCAGCAGCTCCTCTTTGGGAGGGGAGGCGAGTGGCTACACCTTC.

This clonotype showed up just a few times. This chain uses TRBV5-1 with TRBJ2-5; 11 bases fit TRBD2. J gave up 2 bases and V 2 bases, and 5 bases lay outside the gene matches. The CDR3 totals 16 residues. CDR1 is SGHRS and CDR2 is YFSETQ in the germline V gene. The CDR3 region has the DNA TGCGCCAGCAGCTTCCCTAGCGGGGGGATACAAGAGACCCAGTACTTC. Translated, it gives CASSFPSGGIQETQYF.

The rearrangement uses TRBV11-2 and TRBJ2-1; 9 nucleotides line up with TRBD1. V shed 0 bases, J shed 9 bases, and the junction held 0 bases outside the gene matches. Germline lookup yields CDR1 SGHAT and CDR2 FQNNGV. The CDR3 runs 13 residues. CDR3: CASSLETGGEQFF. CDR3 sequence (DNA): TGTGCCAGCAGCTTAGAGACAGGGGGTGAGCAGTTCTTC.

The chain couples TRBV3-1 to TRBJ2-7, with D perhaps TRBD1 (6 bases). The ends were cut back, 5 bases at V and 10 bases at J, with 18 bases in the middle. The CDR3 spans 13 residues. Germline-derived CDR1 and CDR2 are LGHDT and YNNKEL (reference sequence). The CDR3 spells CASSNRETEGQYF. CDR3 in DNA: TGTGCCAGCAGCAACAGGGAGACCGAGGGTCAGTACTTC.

This chain connects TRBV7-2 to TRBJ2-2; no definite D call. Deletions cut 3 bases from V and 2 bases from J, with 10 bases between. CDR1 is SGHTA, CDR2 FQGNSA, per germline. The length of the CDR3 is 15 residues. DNA of the CDR3: TGTGCCAGCAGCTTGGGGTTCCTTAACACCGGGGAGCTGTTTTTT. It is translated as CASSLGFLNTGELFF. The full variable domain, its missing parts supplied by reference TRBV7-2 and TRBJ2-2, is GAGVSQSPSNKVTEKGKDVELRCDPISGHTALYWYRQSLGQGLEFLIYFQGNSAPDKSGLPSDRFSAERTGGSVSTLTIQRTQQEDSAVYLCASSLGFLNTGELFFGEGSRLTVL.

This rearrangement joins TRBV3-1 to TRBJ1-1; perhaps TRBD1 as D (5 bases). V lost 4 bases and J lost 4, with 16 bases in between. The CDR3 has 15 residues. Germline V CDR1 and CDR2: LGHDT, YNNKEL (reference sequence). The CDR3 sequence: CASSPYGGGSTEAFF. The CDR3, as DNA: TGTGCCAGCAGCCCCTACGGGGGAGGGAGCACTGAAGCTTTCTTT.